This T cell receptor (beta chain) stems from a study of T cell responses to AZD1222 COVID-19 vaccine. Germline assignment: CDR1 KGHDR and CDR2 SFDVKD. The CDR3 is 14 amino acids. The ends were cut back, 5 bases at V and 5 bases at J, with 12 bases in the middle. Method: immunoSEQ multiplex PCR; TCRdb's copy keeps in-frame clones and lacks some. The sample has some 120,000 clones, more than 70% seen once. A remark on this clone: Its antigen remains unidentified.

General study findings and limits: Once two AZD1222 doses were given, Spike-specific TCR breadth and depth went up. Reports indicate that nearly half of spike-specific TCRs are directed at unmutated variant regions. Baseline serostatus was positive in only six AZD1222 recipients. Females made up more of the donors, who were largely white British, and clonal diversity may have come out too low.

The chain links TRBV24-1 to TRBJ2-1; tentative D call: TRBD1 (6 bases). This clonotype was sampled from an adult in good health. This specimen was peripheral blood, taken on day 0 of AZD1222 vaccination. The CDR3 here is CATSATGTNNEQFF. The CDR3 DNA reads TGTGCCACCAGTGCGACCGGGACAAACAATGAGCAGTTCTTC.